Included here is one T cell receptor (beta chain) sequence, with context. Time point noted: blood 4 weeks post-SBRT, at nephrectomy. As for treatment: 15 Gy SBRT to primary tumor, nephrectomy 4 weeks later. Radiation-treated patients gave blood at baseline, week 2 and week 4. These data originate in a study of radiation and T cells in renal cell carcinoma. Produced via immunoSEQ multiplex PCR; TCRdb's table is partial and in-frame only. The data show about 77,000 clones, around four fifths seen once. This TCR derives from an older woman with renal cell carcinoma. The starting material was blood, obtained from a patient whose treatment included radiotherapy and nephrectomy.

CDR3 nucleotides: TGTGCCAGAAGCGGAAACCCCGTGGACAGGGGCGAGGGAGACACCTACGAGCAGTACTTC. Translated, it gives CARSGNPVDRGEGDTYEQYF. This rearrangement joins TRBV5-3 to TRBJ2-7; 9 positions match TRBD1. TRBV5-3 is reported as an ORF; its role is uncertain. The CDR3 has 20 residues. V lost 4 bases and J lost 2; bases outside the gene matches: 22.